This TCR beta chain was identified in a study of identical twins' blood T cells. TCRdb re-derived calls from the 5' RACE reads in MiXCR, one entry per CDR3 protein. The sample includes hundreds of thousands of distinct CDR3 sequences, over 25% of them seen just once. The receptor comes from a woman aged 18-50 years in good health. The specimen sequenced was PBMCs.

CDR3 region: CASRAGLKQFF. DNA for the CDR3: TGTGCCAGCAGAGCCGGACTTAAGCAGTTCTTC. V gene TRBV11-1 combines with J gene TRBJ2-1; tentatively, D is TRBD2 (5 bases). CDR3 size: 11 residues. Germline V gene lookup returns CDR1 SGHAT and CDR2 FQDESV (reference sequence). V was trimmed by 6 bases and J by 11 bases, leaving 11 bases between them.